These 19 T cell receptor beta chains came from one sample sequenced in a study of shared clonotypes between healthy human individuals. TCRdb's copy holds only in-frame clones and misses some; the assay was immunoSEQ multiplex PCR. Of fewer than 850,000 clones listed, roughly 70% are singletons. Sequencing input: memory CD4+ T cells sorted from blood. Sample subset: CD45RA-negative fraction. These receptor sequences come from a woman in her twenties or thirties in good health.

The gene calls are TRBV19 and TRBJ2-1; TRBD2 matches at 13 bases. After removal of 10 bases from V and 7 bases from J, the junction contained 7 bases not matched to a gene. Germline loops: CDR1 LNHDA, CDR2 SQIVND (reference sequence). CDR3 length equals 14 residues. The CDR3: CATLTSGGGNEQFF. The CDR3 nucleotides read TGTGCCACCTTAACTAGCGGGGGGGGTAATGAGCAGTTCTTC.

The table lists this clone with a count of one. A read error is possible here, since a much larger clone lies one base away. The V call is TRBV7-9, the J call TRBJ2-5; tentative D call: TRBD2 (5 bases). The CDR3 runs to 13 residues. V shed 0 bases and J shed 5 bases, with 7 bases lying between them. CDR1 is SEHNR and CDR2 is FQNEAQ in the germline V gene (reference sequence). CDR3: CASSLAGVETQYF. As DNA, the CDR3 is TGTGCCAGCAGCTTAGCCGGGGTGGAGACCCAGTACTTC.

V usage is TRBV2 and J usage is TRBJ2-5; D is uncertain. V lost 3 bases, J lost 5 bases, and 7 bases lay in between. Germline CDR1 and CDR2: SNHLY and FYNNEI. This CDR3 has 12 residues. CDR3: CASSDRAETQYF. CDR3 nucleotides: TGTGCCAGCAGTGATCGGGCGGAGACCCAGTACTTC.

The chain recombines TRBV6-5 with TRBJ1-2, with D hard to call. There are 13 residues in the CDR3. Germline values: CDR1 MNHEY, CDR2 SVGAGI. V shed 6 bases and J shed 6 bases, with 14 bases lying between them. For the CDR3, the DNA is TGTGCCAGCAGCCCGCAGCGGGCAGATGGCTACACCTTC. Amino acid sequence: CASSPQRADGYTF.

This clone was observed at least ten times. Other DNA sequences in the sample encode the same CDR3. V and J are TRBV4-1 and TRBJ2-5, with D possibly being TRBD1 or TRBD2 (7 bases each). This CDR3 region has 15 residues. From germline, CDR1 is MGHRA and CDR2 YSYEKL. Trimming cost V 1 base and J 3 bases, with 12 bases left between them. CDR3 protein: CASSQGPGGEETQYF. CDR3 sequence (DNA): TGCGCCAGCAGCCAAGGTCCAGGGGGGGAAGAGACCCAGTACTTC.

V gene TRBV5-1 combines with J gene TRBJ2-5; TRBD2 agrees at 10 bases. The closer fit of TRBJ2-7 to the DNA end suggests the J call may be wrong. The CDR3 runs 14 residues. Germline V gene sequence: CDR1 SGHRS, CDR2 YFSETQ. DNA for the CDR3: TGCGCCAGCAGCTTGCCTAGCGGGAGTGACGAGCAGTACTTC. It specifies CASSLPSGSDEQYF.

The rearrangement joins TRBV18 to TRBJ1-1; possibly TRBD1 for D (5 bases). The CDR3 consists of 13 residues. CDR1 KGHSH and CDR2 LQKENI come from the germline V gene. V shed 4 bases and J shed 4 bases, with 10 bases lying between them. The CDR3 here is CASSLGGGTEAFF. The CDR3 DNA reads as TGTGCCAGCTCACTTGGGGGGGGCACTGAAGCTTTCTTT. The variable domain in full, with the rest retrieved from reference TRBV18 and TRBJ1-1, is NAGVMQNPRHLVRRRGQEARLRCSPMKGHSHVYWYRQLPEEGLKFMVYLQKENIIDESGMPKERFSAEFPKEGPSILRIQQVVRGDSAAYFCASSLGGGTEAFFGQGTRLTVV.

The chain uses TRBV29-1 and TRBJ2-7, with 10 bases fitting TRBD1. Trimming cost V 5 bases and J 3 bases; bases outside gene matches: 4. Germline CDR1 is SQVTM and CDR2 is ANQGSEA. The CDR3 runs 13 residues. This chain's CDR3 is CSVLGQGSYEQYF. The CDR3, as DNA: TGCAGCGTTTTGGGACAGGGGAGCTACGAGCAGTACTTC.

The genes are TRBV11-2 and TRBJ2-5, with D perhaps TRBD2 (6 bases). This CDR3 has 14 residues. CDR1 and CDR2 (germline): SGHAT, FQNNGV. V was trimmed by 1 base and J by 6 bases, leaving 12 bases between them. DNA of the CDR3: TGTGCCAGCAGCTTAGTCGGCGGGGCCCAGACCCAGTACTTC. Translated: CASSLVGGAQTQYF.

This chain joins TRBV6-5 and TRBJ2-5, with 13 bases identical to TRBD2. J gave up 7 bases and V 4 bases, and 6 bases lay outside the gene matches. CDR1 and CDR2 from the germline V gene are MNHEY and SVGAGI. The CDR3 has 15 residues. CDR3 nucleotides: TGTGCCAGCAGTTGGACTAGCGGGAGATTGGGGACCCAGTACTTC. Encoded protein: CASSWTSGRLGTQYF.

This chain joins TRBV4-1 and TRBJ2-1; D might be TRBD1 or TRBD2, each matching 5 bases. The CDR3 contains 15 residues. Germline V gene data show CDR1 as MGHRA and CDR2 as YSYEKL. V was clipped by 2 bases and J by 3 bases, with 11 bases between them. The CDR3 region is CASSQTGTLYNEQFF. In DNA, the CDR3 is TGCGCCAGCAGCCAAACCGGGACCCTCTACAATGAGCAGTTCTTC.

J is TRBJ1-1 and V is TRBV5-4; D not resolved. Trimming pared 4 bases from V and 8 bases from J, leaving 9 bases between. CDR3 length: 11 amino acids. The germline gives CDR1 SGHNT, CDR2 YYREEE (reference sequence). CDR3 residues: CASSLSSEAFF. The CDR3 nucleotides read TGTGCCAGCAGCCTTTCTTCCGAAGCTTTCTTT.

The chain employs TRBV28 and TRBJ2-7; unclear D gene. CDR3 length equals 14 residues. V lost 2 bases to trimming and J lost 5 bases, with 13 bases between them. Germline V gene lookup returns CDR1 MDHEN and CDR2 SYDVKM. CDR3 DNA sequence: TGTGCCAGCAGTTTAGGCCAGCGACCCAACGAGCAGTACTTC. Translating gives CASSLGQRPNEQYF.

The rearrangement links TRBV28 to TRBJ2-5; TRBD1 might be the D (5 bases). Germline V CDR1 and CDR2: MDHEN, SYDVKM. Deletions cut 5 bases from V and 1 base from J, with 11 bases between. This CDR3 is 14 amino acids long. The CDR3 loop reads CASSQTAFQETQYF. For the CDR3, the DNA is TGTGCCAGCAGTCAGACAGCCTTCCAAGAGACCCAGTACTTC.

V gene TRBV29-1 combines with J gene TRBJ2-1; perhaps TRBD2 as D (6 bases). Germline assignment: CDR1 SQVTM and CDR2 ANQGSEA. The CDR3 covers 13 residues. The V gene lost 4 bases and the J gene lost 0 bases, with 7 bases spanning the gap. In DNA form, the CDR3 reads TGCAGCGTTGGGGGGGACTCCTACAATGAGCAGTTCTTC. Encoded protein: CSVGGDSYNEQFF.

The chain links TRBV7-8 to TRBJ2-7, with 10 nucleotides matching TRBD1. After removal of 4 bases from V and 6 bases from J, the junction contained 6 bases not matched to a gene. The CDR3 spans 14 residues. The germline gives CDR1 SGHVS, CDR2 FQNEAQ. The CDR3 coding sequence is TGTGCCAGCAGCTCGGGACAGGGGTTACCCGAGCAGTACTTC. Amino acids: CASSSGQGLPEQYF.

The gene calls are TRBV19 and TRBJ1-2; D is unresolved. CDR1 and CDR2 (germline): LNHDA, SQIVND (reference sequence). The CDR3 spans 14 residues. With 5 bases removed from V and 0 bases from J, the gap between germline ends came to 10 bases. The CDR3: CASSPQQSNYGYTF. The CDR3 DNA follows: TGTGCCAGTAGTCCTCAACAGTCTAACTATGGCTACACCTTC.

This rearrangement joins TRBV7-2 to TRBJ1-5, with 10 bases identical to TRBD1. The V gene end was trimmed by 5 bases and the J gene end by 4 bases; junction bases not matched to a gene: 8. The CDR3 is made up of 16 amino acids. CDR1 is SGHTA, CDR2 FQGNSA, per germline. The chain's CDR3 is CASSPWTGGTNQPQHF. The CDR3, as DNA: TGTGCCAGCAGCCCATGGACAGGGGGGACTAATCAGCCCCAGCATTTT.

This clone was detected a few times. This rearrangement joins TRBV5-8 to TRBJ2-7; 10 nucleotides align to TRBD1. The germline V gene encodes CDR1 SGHTS and CDR2 YDEGEE. This CDR3 is built from 16 residues. The junction had 8 bases not matched to a gene; V was cut back by 0 bases and J by 5 bases. DNA of the CDR3: TGTGCCAGCAGCTTGGAGTCGGGACAGGGGTATCACGAGCAGTACTTC. Translation gives CASSLESGQGYHEQYF. Full variable domain (missing parts from reference TRBV5-8 and TRBJ2-7): EAGVTQSPTHLIKTRGQQATLRCSPISGHTSVYWYQQALGLGLQFLLWYDEGEERNRGNFPPRFSGRQFPNYSSELNVNALELEDSALYLCASSLESGQGYHEQYFGPGTRLTVT.